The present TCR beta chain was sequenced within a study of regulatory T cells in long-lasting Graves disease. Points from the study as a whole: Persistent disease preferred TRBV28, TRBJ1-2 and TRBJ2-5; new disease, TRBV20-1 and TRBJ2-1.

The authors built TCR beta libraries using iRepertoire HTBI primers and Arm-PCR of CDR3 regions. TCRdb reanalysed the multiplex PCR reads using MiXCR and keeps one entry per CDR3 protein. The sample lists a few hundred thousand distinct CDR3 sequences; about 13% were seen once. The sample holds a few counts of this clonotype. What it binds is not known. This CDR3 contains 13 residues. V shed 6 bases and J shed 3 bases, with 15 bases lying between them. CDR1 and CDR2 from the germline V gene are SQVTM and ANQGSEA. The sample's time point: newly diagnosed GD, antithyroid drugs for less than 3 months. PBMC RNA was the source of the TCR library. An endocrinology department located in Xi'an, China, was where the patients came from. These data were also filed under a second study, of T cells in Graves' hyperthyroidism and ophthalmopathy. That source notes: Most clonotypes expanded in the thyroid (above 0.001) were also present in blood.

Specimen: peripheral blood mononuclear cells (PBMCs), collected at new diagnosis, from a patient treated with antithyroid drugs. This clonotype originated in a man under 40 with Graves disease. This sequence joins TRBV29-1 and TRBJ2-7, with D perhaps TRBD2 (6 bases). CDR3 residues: CSVVRAGHYEQYF. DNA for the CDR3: TGCAGCGTGGTGAGAGCGGGCCACTACGAGCAGTACTTC.